This TCR beta chain was sequenced in a study of T cell responses to AZD1222 COVID-19 vaccine. Across the study: The analysis combined second doses at about 4 or about 12 weeks. General observations from the study: A rise in Spike-specific TCR breadth and depth followed two AZD1222 doses. Nearly half of spike-specific TCRs reportedly go after variant regions that carry no mutations.

Only in-frame clones appear in the TCRdb table, and some are missing; sequencing was by immunoSEQ multiplex PCR. Counted here are over 85,000 clones, 65% to 85% occurring once; the ten biggest clones make up about 4.5%. Germline V gene data show CDR1 as SEHNR and CDR2 as FQNEAQ (reference sequence). Trimming removed 10 bases at V and 3 bases at J, with 21 bases between. The CDR3 runs to 15 residues. Of note for this clone: Antigen unknown.

This TCR was recovered from an adult in good health. The genes are TRBV7-9 and TRBJ1-1, with D perhaps matching TRBD1 (6 bases). Sequences were derived from peripheral blood, sampled on day 0 of AZD1222 vaccination. The CDR3 reads CAIEDRGLGHTEAFF. The CDR3 DNA follows: TGTGCCATCGAAGATCGGGGGCTGGGACACACTGAAGCTTTCTTT.